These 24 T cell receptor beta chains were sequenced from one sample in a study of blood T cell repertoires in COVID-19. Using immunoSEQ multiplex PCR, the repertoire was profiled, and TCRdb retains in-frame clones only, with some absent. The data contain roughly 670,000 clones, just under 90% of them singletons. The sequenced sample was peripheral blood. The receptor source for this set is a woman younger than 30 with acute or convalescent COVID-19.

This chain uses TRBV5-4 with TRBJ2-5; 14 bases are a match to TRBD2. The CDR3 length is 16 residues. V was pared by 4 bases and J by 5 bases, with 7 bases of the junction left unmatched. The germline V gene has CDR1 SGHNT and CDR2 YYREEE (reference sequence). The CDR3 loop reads CASSGGLAGAGETQYF. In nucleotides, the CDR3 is TGTGCCAGCAGCGGGGGACTAGCGGGGGCGGGTGAGACCCAGTACTTC. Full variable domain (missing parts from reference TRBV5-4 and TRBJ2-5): ETGVTQSPTHLIKTRGQQVTLRCSSQSGHNTVSWYQQALGQGPQFIFQYYREEENGRGNFPPRFSGLQFPNYSSELNVNALELDDSALYLCASSGGLAGAGETQYFGPGTRLLVL.

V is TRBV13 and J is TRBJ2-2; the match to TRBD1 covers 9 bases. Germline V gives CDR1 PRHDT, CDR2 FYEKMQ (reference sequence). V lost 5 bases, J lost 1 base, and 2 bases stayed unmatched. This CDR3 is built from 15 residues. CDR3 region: CASSPGQGNTGELFF. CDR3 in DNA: TGTGCCAGCAGCCCGGGACAGGGGAACACCGGGGAGCTGTTTTTT.

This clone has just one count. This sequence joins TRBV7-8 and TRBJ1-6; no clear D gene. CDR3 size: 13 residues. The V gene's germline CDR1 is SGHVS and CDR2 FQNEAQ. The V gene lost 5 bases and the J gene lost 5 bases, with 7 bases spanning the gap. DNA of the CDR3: TGTGCCAGCAGCCCCACTGATAATTCACCCCTCCACTTT. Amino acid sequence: CASSPTDNSPLHF.

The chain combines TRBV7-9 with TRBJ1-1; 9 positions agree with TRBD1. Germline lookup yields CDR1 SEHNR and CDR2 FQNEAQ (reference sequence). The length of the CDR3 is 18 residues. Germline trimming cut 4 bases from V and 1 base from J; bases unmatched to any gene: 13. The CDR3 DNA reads TGTGCCAGCAGCTCCGAGCCTCCGACAGGGGGTGGGAACACTGAAGCTTTCTTT. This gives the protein CASSSEPPTGGGNTEAFF.

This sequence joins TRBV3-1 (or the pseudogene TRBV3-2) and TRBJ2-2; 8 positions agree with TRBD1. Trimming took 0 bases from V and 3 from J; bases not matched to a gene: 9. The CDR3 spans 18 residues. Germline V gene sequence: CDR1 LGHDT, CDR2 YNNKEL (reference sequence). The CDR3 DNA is TGTGCCAGCAGCCAAGATCTTCGACAGGGGATAGACACCGGGGAGCTGTTTTTT. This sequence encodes CASSQDLRQGIDTGELFF.

The CDR3 reads CASSPEGGLAPQHF. Written as DNA, the CDR3 is TGTGCCAGCTCACCAGAGGGCGGGTTGGCGCCCCAGCATTTT. The J gene is TRBJ1-5, the V gene TRBV18, with D unclear. Germline values: CDR1 KGHSH, CDR2 LQKENI. The V gene lost 2 bases and the J gene lost 9 bases, with 14 bases spanning the gap. This CDR3 has 14 amino acids.

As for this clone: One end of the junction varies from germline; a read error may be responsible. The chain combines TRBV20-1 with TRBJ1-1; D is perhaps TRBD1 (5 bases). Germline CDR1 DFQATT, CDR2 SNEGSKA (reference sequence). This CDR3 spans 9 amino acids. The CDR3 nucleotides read TGCAGTGCTAGCCCGGGGGGTAACTTT. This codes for CSASPGGNF.

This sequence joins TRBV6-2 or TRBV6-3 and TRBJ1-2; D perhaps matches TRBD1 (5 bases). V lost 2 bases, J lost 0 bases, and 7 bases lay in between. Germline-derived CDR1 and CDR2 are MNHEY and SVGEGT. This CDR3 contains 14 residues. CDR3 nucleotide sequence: TGTGCCAGCAGTTACGGGGCGACTAACTATGGCTACACCTTC. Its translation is CASSYGATNYGYTF.

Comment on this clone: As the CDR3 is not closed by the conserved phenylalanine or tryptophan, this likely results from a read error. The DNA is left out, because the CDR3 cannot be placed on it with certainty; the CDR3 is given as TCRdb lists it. The CDR3 spells CASSFSGGEGSCV. The V and J genes are TRBV6-2 or TRBV6-3 and TRBJ2-3; no DNA check was done on the table's D call, TRBD2. With termini counted, the CDR3 has 13 amino acids. The germline gives CDR1 MNHEY, CDR2 SVGEGT.

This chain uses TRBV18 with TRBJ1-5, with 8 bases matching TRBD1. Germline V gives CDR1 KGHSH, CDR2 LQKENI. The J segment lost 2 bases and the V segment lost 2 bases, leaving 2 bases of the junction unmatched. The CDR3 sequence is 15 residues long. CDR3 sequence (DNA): TGTGCCAGCTCACCAATGGGACAGGGCAATCAGCCCCAGCATTTT. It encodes CASSPMGQGNQPQHF. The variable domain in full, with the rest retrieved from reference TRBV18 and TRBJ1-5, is NAGVMQNPRHLVRRRGQEARLRCSPMKGHSHVYWYRQLPEEGLKFMVYLQKENIIDESGMPKERFSAEFPKEGPSILRIQQVVRGDSAAYFCASSPMGQGNQPQHFGDGTRLSIL.

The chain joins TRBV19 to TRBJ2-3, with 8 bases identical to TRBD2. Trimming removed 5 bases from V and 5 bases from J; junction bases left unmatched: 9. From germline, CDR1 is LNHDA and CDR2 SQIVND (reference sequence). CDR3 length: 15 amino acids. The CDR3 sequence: CASSSPAGGKDTQYF. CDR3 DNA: TGTGCCAGTAGTTCCCCTGCGGGGGGCAAAGATACGCAGTATTTT. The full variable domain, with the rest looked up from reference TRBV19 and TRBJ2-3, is DGGITQSPKYLFRKEGQNVTLSCEQNLNHDAMYWYRQDPGQGLRLIYYSQIVNDFQKGDIAEGYSVSREKKESFPLTVTSAQKNPTAFYLCASSSPAGGKDTQYFGPGTRLTVL.

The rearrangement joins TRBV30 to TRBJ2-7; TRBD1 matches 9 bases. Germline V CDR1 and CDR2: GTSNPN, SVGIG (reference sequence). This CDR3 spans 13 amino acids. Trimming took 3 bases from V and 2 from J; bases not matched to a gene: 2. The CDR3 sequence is CAWRGTGTYEQYF. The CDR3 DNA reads TGTGCCTGGAGGGGGACAGGGACCTACGAGCAGTACTTC.

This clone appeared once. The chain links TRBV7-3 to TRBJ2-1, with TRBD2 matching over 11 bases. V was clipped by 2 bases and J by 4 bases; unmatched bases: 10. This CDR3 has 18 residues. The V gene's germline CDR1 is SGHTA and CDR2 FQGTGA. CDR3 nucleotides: TGTGCCAGCAGCTTACTAGCGGGGGGCCCGCAAATATACAATGAGCAGTTCTTC. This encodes CASSLLAGGPQIYNEQFF.

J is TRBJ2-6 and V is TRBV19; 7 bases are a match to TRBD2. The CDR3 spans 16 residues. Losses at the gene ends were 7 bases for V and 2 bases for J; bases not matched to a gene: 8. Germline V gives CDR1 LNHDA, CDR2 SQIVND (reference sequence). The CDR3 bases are TGTGCCAGTATTTCCGGGAGGCACGCTGGGGCCAACGTCCTGACTTTC. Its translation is CASISGRHAGANVLTF. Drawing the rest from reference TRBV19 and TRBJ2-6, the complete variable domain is DGGITQSPKYLFRKEGQNVTLSCEQNLNHDAMYWYRQDPGQGLRLIYYSQIVNDFQKGDIAEGYSVSREKKESFPLTVTSAQKNPTAFYLCASISGRHAGANVLTFGAGSRLTVL.

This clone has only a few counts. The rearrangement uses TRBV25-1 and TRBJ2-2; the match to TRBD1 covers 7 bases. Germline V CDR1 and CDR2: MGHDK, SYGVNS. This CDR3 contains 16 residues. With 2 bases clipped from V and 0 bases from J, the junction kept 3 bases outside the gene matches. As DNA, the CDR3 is TGTGCCAGCAGTGAAGCCGACAGGGCGAACACCGGGGAGCTGTTTTTT. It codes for CASSEADRANTGELFF.

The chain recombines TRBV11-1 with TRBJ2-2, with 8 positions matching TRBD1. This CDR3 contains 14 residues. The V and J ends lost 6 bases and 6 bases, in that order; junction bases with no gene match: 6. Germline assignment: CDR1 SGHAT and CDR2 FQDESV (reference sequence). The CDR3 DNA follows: TGTGCCAGCAGACGGACAGGGTCGGCCGGGGAGCTGTTTTTT. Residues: CASRRTGSAGELFF.

The CDR3 region is CASSSGKGNTIYF. The CDR3 nucleotides read TGTGCCAGCAGCTCAGGGAAAGGAAACACCATATATTTT. The chain links TRBV7-9 to TRBJ1-3; the D gene is possibly TRBD1 (5 bases). The CDR3 length is 13 residues. Germline loops: CDR1 SEHNR, CDR2 FQNEAQ (reference sequence). V was pared by 4 bases and J by 4 bases, with 8 bases between.

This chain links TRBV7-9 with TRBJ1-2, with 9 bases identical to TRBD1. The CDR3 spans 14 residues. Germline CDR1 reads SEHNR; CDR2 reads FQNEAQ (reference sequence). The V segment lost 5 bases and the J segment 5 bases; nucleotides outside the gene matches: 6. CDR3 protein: CASSGGQGPYGYTF. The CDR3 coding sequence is TGTGCCAGCAGCGGGGGACAGGGACCATATGGCTACACCTTC.

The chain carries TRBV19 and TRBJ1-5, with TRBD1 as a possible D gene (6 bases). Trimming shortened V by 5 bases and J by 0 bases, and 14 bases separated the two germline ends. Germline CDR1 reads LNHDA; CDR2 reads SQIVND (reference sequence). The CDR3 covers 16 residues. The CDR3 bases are TGTGCCAGTAGTTTCCGAACAGGGAATAGCAATCAGCCCCAGCATTTT. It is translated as CASSFRTGNSNQPQHF.

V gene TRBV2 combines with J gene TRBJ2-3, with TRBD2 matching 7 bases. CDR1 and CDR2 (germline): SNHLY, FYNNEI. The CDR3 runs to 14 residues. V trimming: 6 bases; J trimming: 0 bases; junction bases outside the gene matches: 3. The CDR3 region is CASRRGVSTDTQYF. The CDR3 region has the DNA TGTGCCAGCAGACGGGGGGTCAGCACAGATACGCAGTATTTT.

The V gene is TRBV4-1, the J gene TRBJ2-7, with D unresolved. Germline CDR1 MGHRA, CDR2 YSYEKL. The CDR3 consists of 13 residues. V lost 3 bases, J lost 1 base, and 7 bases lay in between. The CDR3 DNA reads TGCGCCAGCAGCCACGCGGTTTCCTACGAGCAGTACTTC. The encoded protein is CASSHAVSYEQYF.

The DNA for the CDR3 is TGTGCCAGCAGCCCTAGGGGGTTGGGTCCAGATACGCAGTATTTT. Its protein product is CASSPRGLGPDTQYF. The chain carries TRBV5-5 and TRBJ2-3; a weak D match, TRBD1 (6 bases). V was clipped by 4 bases and J by 4 bases, with 16 bases between them. This CDR3 is built from 15 residues. Looked up from germline, CDR1 is SGHKS and CDR2 is YYEKEE (reference sequence).

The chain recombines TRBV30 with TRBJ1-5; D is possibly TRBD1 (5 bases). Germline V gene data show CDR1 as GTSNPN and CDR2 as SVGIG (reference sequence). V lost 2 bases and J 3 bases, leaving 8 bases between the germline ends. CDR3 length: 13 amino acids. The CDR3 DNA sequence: TGTGCCTGGAGTTCGGACACCAATCAGCCCCAGCATTTT. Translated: CAWSSDTNQPQHF.

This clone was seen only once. The CDR3 nucleotides read TGCAGCGGACAGGGGCCGAACACCGGGGAGCTGTTTTTT. This sequence encodes CSGQGPNTGELFF. The chain has TRBV29-1 and TRBJ2-2; TRBD1 matches at 8 bases. The CDR3 has 13 residues. The germline V gene encodes CDR1 SQVTM and CDR2 ANQGSEA. V shed 7 bases, J shed 0 bases, and the junction held 1 base outside the gene matches.